Below, 30 T cell receptor beta chains from the same sample are listed, as sequenced in a study of low-dose radiotherapy and immunotherapy resistance in tumors. The PCR that amplified TCRs ran for about 20 cycles, relying on a constant-region primer and a V-primer adapter. TCRdb re-derived calls from the reads in MiXCR, one entry per CDR3 protein. The table lists about 52,000 distinct CDR3 sequences, approximately 33% of them singletons, with under 8.5% in the top ten. The time point was: after trial treatment. Treatment specified: LDRT plus nivolumab, ipilimumab, low-dose cyclophosphamide and aspirin (RACIN trial). The specimen was PBMCs, collected after low-dose radiotherapy plus immunotherapy. The receptors were gathered from a male donor with rectosigmoid adenocarcinoma.

The chain is built from TRBV11-2 and TRBJ2-1, with TRBD2 identical over 8 bases. The CDR3 has 16 residues. V dropped 5 bases and J dropped 4; count of bases not matched to a gene: 10. The germline V gene has CDR1 SGHAT and CDR2 FQNNGV. CDR3 in amino acids: CASSERTGGSYNEQFF. Here the CDR3 DNA reads TGTGCCAGCAGCGAACGAACGGGAGGGAGTTACAATGAGCAGTTCTTC.

The V and J genes are TRBV7-2 and TRBJ1-2; TRBD1 aligns across 12 bases. The CDR3 is 13 amino acids. Germline values: CDR1 SGHTA, CDR2 FQGNSA. Unmatched junction bases numbered 6, after V lost 11 bases and J lost 5 bases. The DNA for the CDR3 is TGTGCCGGGGACAGGGGGCCAGGATATGGCTACACCTTC. Translating gives CAGDRGPGYGYTF.

As to this clonotype: The DNA is omitted, as the CDR3 cannot be located on it reliably, and the CDR3 follows TCRdb's listing. The J gene is TRBJ2-2, the V gene TRBV19; the table names TRBD2, a call not compared with the DNA. Inclusive of both ends, the CDR3 amounts to 17 amino acids. Germline CDR1 is LNHDA and CDR2 is SQIVND (reference sequence). CDR3: CASSILAGEIGELFFFF.

As concerns this clonotype: A single base is all that separates this from a far larger clone, so a read error is likely. The chain recombines TRBV13 with TRBJ2-1, with 10 nucleotides matching TRBD2. Germline V gene data show CDR1 as PRHDT and CDR2 as FYEKMQ (reference sequence). V gave up 5 bases and J gave up 10 bases; unmatched junction bases: 17. The CDR3 is made up of 17 amino acids. CDR3 amino acids: CASSLPVTSGAPKEQFF. CDR3 nucleotide sequence: TGTGCCAGCAGCCTTCCCGTAACTAGCGGGGCCCCGAAGGAGCAGTTCTTC.

V and J are TRBV29-1 and TRBJ2-2, with D perhaps TRBD1 (6 bases). This CDR3 region has 11 residues. In germline, CDR1 is SQVTM, CDR2 ANQGSEA. Trimming removed 7 bases at V and 10 bases at J, with 13 bases between. The CDR3 sequence: CSAQGSVELFF. DNA of the CDR3: TGCAGCGCTCAGGGGTCCGTGGAGCTGTTTTTT.

This clonotype turned up a few times. This sequence is one base from a far larger clone and is likely a read error. This chain links TRBV7-2 with TRBJ2-7; D possibly corresponds to TRBD1 (5 bases). The germline CDR1 and CDR2 sequences are SGHTA and FQGNSA. V was pared by 5 bases and J by 7 bases, with 15 bases between. The length of the CDR3 is 13 residues. In nucleotides, the CDR3 is TGTGCCAGCAGCCAGGGAAGCAACAATGAGCAGTACTTC. Translated: CASSQGSNNEQYF.

This clonotype was detected ten times or more. V is TRBV20-1 and J is TRBJ2-1; 9 nucleotides match TRBD2. Trimming removed 0 bases from V and 9 bases from J; junction bases left unmatched: 6. In germline, CDR1 is DFQATT, CDR2 SNEGSKA (reference sequence). The CDR3 loop spans 14 amino acids. CDR3 residues: CSARDRTSDPEQFF. The CDR3 DNA is TGCAGTGCTAGAGACAGGACTAGCGACCCTGAGCAGTTCTTC.

In this sample, this clonotype turned up many times. This rearrangement joins TRBV9 to TRBJ2-5; 11 nucleotides line up with TRBD2. The trim removed 7 bases at V and 5 bases at J, leaving 7 bases unmatched. This CDR3 has 14 residues. Looked up from germline, CDR1 is SGDLS and CDR2 is YYNGEE. As DNA, the CDR3 is TGTGCCAGCTCCGTACTAGCGGGAGTGGAGACCCAGTACTTC. It codes for CASSVLAGVETQYF.

This clonotype was observed at least ten times. The V and J genes are TRBV4-2 and TRBJ2-1; the D call may be TRBD1 or TRBD2 (6 bases each). The V and J ends lost 2 bases and 6 bases respectively, with 14 bases between them. The CDR3 contains 15 residues. Germline-derived CDR1 and CDR2 are LGHNA and YNFKEQ. This CDR3 reads CASSQNRGPSNEQFF. For the CDR3, the DNA is TGTGCCAGCAGCCAAAACCGGGGGCCGTCCAATGAGCAGTTCTTC.

For this clonotype: This may arise from a read error, as a much more abundant clone is one base away. The rearrangement links TRBV7-9 to TRBJ1-5; D is perhaps TRBD1 (6 bases). The V gene's germline CDR1 is SEHNR and CDR2 FQNEAQ (reference sequence). V lost 5 bases and J 5 bases, leaving 13 bases between the germline ends. CDR3 length equals 14 residues. In DNA form, the CDR3 reads TGTGCCAGCAGCCCCAGGGGCGGGCATCAGCCCCAGCATTTT. It translates to CASSPRGGHQPQHF.

This clonotype occurred a few times. The chain uses TRBV28 and TRBJ2-7; a weak D match, TRBD2 (5 bases). Germline V gene data show CDR1 as MDHEN and CDR2 as SYDVKM. Between the trimmed V and J ends, which lost 4 bases and 5 bases, there was a span of 15 bases. This CDR3 is 14 amino acids long. The CDR3 loop is CASSYQLGMDEQYF. The CDR3, as DNA: TGTGCCAGCAGTTACCAACTAGGAATGGACGAGCAGTACTTC.

The chain combines TRBV6-2 or TRBV6-3 with TRBJ2-3; TRBD2 matches 8 bases. The germline gives CDR1 MNHEY, CDR2 SVGEGT. The junction had 10 bases not matched to a gene; V was cut back by 6 bases and J by 11 bases. This CDR3 is 13 amino acids long. CDR3 DNA sequence: TGTGCCAGCAGCCCCCCAGCGGGGGATGGGCAGTATTTT. Translating it yields CASSPPAGDGQYF.

This clonotype was observed a few times. The chain has TRBV10-2 and TRBJ2-5, with D unresolved. V shed 0 bases and J shed 4 bases, with 0 bases lying between them. The CDR3 length is 11 residues. From germline, CDR1 is WSHSY and CDR2 SAAADI. The CDR3 bases are TGCGCCAGCAGTGAGTCAGAGACCCAGTACTTC. Amino acid sequence: CASSESETQYF.

This clonotype was found many times. V and J are TRBV19 and TRBJ2-7; TRBD1 aligns across 7 bases. The CDR3 loop spans 12 amino acids. From germline, CDR1 is LNHDA and CDR2 SQIVND (reference sequence). Losses at the gene ends were 5 bases for V and 6 bases for J; bases not matched to a gene: 4. The CDR3 region has the DNA TGTGCCAGTAGTTTGACAGGGTCCGAGCAGTACTTC. It is translated as CASSLTGSEQYF.

This clonotype was seen ten or more times. The CDR3 DNA reads as TGTGCCAGCAGCTTAGGGCTGGGGACCCAGTACTTC. It specifies CASSLGLGTQYF. V gene TRBV11-2 combines with J gene TRBJ2-5; unclear D gene. From germline, CDR1 is SGHAT and CDR2 FQNNGV. The CDR3 has 12 residues. V gave up 1 base and J gave up 7 bases, with 7 bases separating them.

Of note for this clonotype: This is likely an artifact of a read error, given a far larger clone one base away. V and J are TRBV27 and TRBJ2-7, with a weak D call TRBD2 (7 bases). The length of the CDR3 is 15 residues. Germline values: CDR1 MNHEY, CDR2 SMNVEV (reference sequence). V dropped 6 bases and J dropped 7 bases, with 22 bases sitting between them. The CDR3 spells CASRRSGGQNNEQYF. CDR3 in DNA: TGTGCCAGCAGGAGATCGGGGGGCCAAAACAATGAGCAGTACTTC.

Many counts were recorded for this clonotype. The CDR3 DNA sequence: TGTGCCAGCAGCAAAGTCCCACAGAGCTCCTACAATGAGCAGTTCTTC. Translated, it gives CASSKVPQSSYNEQFF. The chain recombines TRBV21-1 with TRBJ2-1. TRBV21-1 represents a pseudogene. This CDR3 has 16 residues.

Worth noting for this clonotype: A much larger clonotype is one base distant, so this may be a read error. This sequence joins TRBV28 and TRBJ2-4; 9 bases align to TRBD2. Germline V CDR1 and CDR2: MDHEN, SYDVKM. The CDR3 runs 14 residues. The CDR3 sequence is CGSSYGLARAIQYF. CDR3 nucleotide sequence: TGTGGCAGCAGTTACGGACTAGCGAGAGCCATTCAGTACTTC.

Ten or more counts support this clonotype. The genes are TRBV28 and TRBJ2-5; D is perhaps TRBD2 (6 bases). CDR1 is MDHEN and CDR2 is SYDVKM in the germline V gene. The CDR3 has 13 amino acids. V gave up 5 bases and J gave up 1 base, with 8 bases separating them. The CDR3 spells CASSEGGQETQYF. The CDR3 region has the DNA TGTGCCAGCAGTGAGGGAGGCCAAGAGACCCAGTACTTC.

This clonotype was seen ten or more times. The genes are TRBV19 and TRBJ1-6; 7 bases fit TRBD1. Germline V gene lookup returns CDR1 LNHDA and CDR2 SQIVND (reference sequence). The junction had 15 bases not matched to a gene; V was cut back by 8 bases and J by 8 bases. The CDR3 consists of 16 residues. CDR3 nucleotides: TGTGCCAGTCCTGTCCTACGGACAGGCGTATATTCACCCCTCCACTTT. This codes for CASPVLRTGVYSPLHF.

The V call is TRBV18, the J call TRBJ2-2; the D is unclear. V shed 3 bases and J shed 6 bases, with 8 bases lying between them. The CDR3 is made up of 13 amino acids. Germline CDR1 and CDR2: KGHSH and LQKENI. The CDR3 region is CASSPFDAGELFF. The DNA for the CDR3 is TGTGCCAGCTCACCCTTTGACGCCGGGGAGCTGTTTTTT.

This clonotype was detected ten times or more. The chain joins TRBV7-9 to TRBJ1-2, with D perhaps matching TRBD1 (5 bases). Germline CDR1 is SEHNR and CDR2 is FQNEAQ (reference sequence). The CDR3 consists of 14 residues. Trimming pared 7 bases from V and 0 bases from J, leaving 12 bases between. This CDR3 reads CASIKGDTNYGYTF. In DNA, the CDR3 is TGTGCCAGCATTAAAGGGGATACTAACTATGGCTACACCTTC.

This sequence joins TRBV29-1 and TRBJ1-5; D remains unclear. Trimming pared 6 bases from V and 4 bases from J, leaving 10 bases between. In germline, CDR1 is SQVTM, CDR2 ANQGSEA. The CDR3 consists of 12 residues. The CDR3 DNA is TGCAGCGTGTGGTCGTTGAATCAGCCCCAGCATTTT. Translating it yields CSVWSLNQPQHF.

The chain is built from TRBV6-2 or TRBV6-3 and TRBJ2-7; D might be TRBD1 (6 bases). This CDR3 is 14 amino acids long. V shed 7 bases and J shed 1 base, with 14 bases lying between them. The germline CDR1 and CDR2 sequences are MNHEY and SVGEGT. This chain's CDR3 is CASNPRQDSYEQYF. CDR3 bases: TGTGCCAGCAATCCCAGACAGGATTCCTACGAGCAGTACTTC.

This clonotype was seen many times. The CDR3 bases are TGCGCCAGCAGCCTAAAAGTATCTGAGGGCAGGGCAGATACGCAGTATTTT. It translates to CASSLKVSEGRADTQYF. The rearrangement joins TRBV4-3 to TRBJ2-3; D is possibly TRBD1 or TRBD2 (5 bases each). This CDR3 contains 17 residues. Germline CDR1 LGHNA, CDR2 YSLEER. V was clipped by 4 bases and J by 4 bases, with 21 bases between them.

The sample holds many counts of this clonotype. The chain carries TRBV6-1 and TRBJ2-1; 9 bases agree with TRBD2. From germline, CDR1 is MNHNS and CDR2 SASEGT. V lost 4 bases to trimming and J lost 3 bases; unmatched junction nucleotides: 4. The CDR3 runs to 15 residues. CDR3 residues: CASSVSGGSYNEQFF. CDR3 coding DNA: TGTGCCAGCAGTGTTAGCGGGGGCAGCTACAATGAGCAGTTCTTC.

V gene TRBV5-4 combines with J gene TRBJ2-5; TRBD2 aligns across 12 bases. Losses at the gene ends were 5 bases for V and 1 base for J; bases not matched to a gene: 3. The germline gives CDR1 SGHNT, CDR2 YYREEE (reference sequence). The CDR3 is made up of 15 amino acids. The chain's CDR3 is CASRPSGGVQETQYF. In DNA form, the CDR3 reads TGTGCCAGCAGACCTAGCGGGGGGGTCCAAGAGACCCAGTACTTC.

The chain employs TRBV20-1 and TRBJ2-7; 8 bases map to TRBD2. The V and J ends lost 6 bases and 5 bases, in that order; junction bases with no gene match: 18. The CDR3 contains 16 residues. Germline V gene sequence: CDR1 DFQATT, CDR2 SNEGSKA (reference sequence). In DNA form, the CDR3 reads TGCAGTGCCTATGCGGGGGGATGGAAGCTTTTTGACGAGCAGTACTTC. It specifies CSAYAGGWKLFDEQYF.

As regards this clonotype: A far larger clone is one base from this, pointing to a likely read error. This chain uses TRBV7-6 with TRBJ2-6; D gene unclear. CDR3 length equals 16 residues. V was clipped by 6 bases and J by 2 bases, with 14 bases between them. Germline V gene lookup returns CDR1 SGHVS and CDR2 FNYEAQ. The CDR3 region is CASSYVSDTGANVLTF. CDR3 nucleotides: TGTGCCAGCAGTTATGTATCGGATACTGGGGCCAACGTCCTGACTTTC.

In its sample, this clonotype was seen many times. The gene calls are TRBV7-9 and TRBJ2-2; D is possibly TRBD1 (6 bases). Germline values: CDR1 SEHNR, CDR2 FQNEAQ (reference sequence). The CDR3 spans 15 residues. The germline V and J ends were trimmed by 3 bases and 6 bases, with 14 bases remaining between them. CDR3 amino acids: CASSFAQGWAGELFF. CDR3 DNA sequence: TGTGCCAGCAGCTTTGCACAGGGATGGGCCGGGGAGCTGTTTTTT. The full variable domain, with the rest looked up from reference TRBV7-9 and TRBJ2-2, is DTGVSQNPRHKITKRGQNVTFRCDPISEHNRLYWYRQTLGQGPEFLTYFQNEAQLEKSRLLSDRFSAERPKGSFSTLEIQRTEQGDSAMYLCASSFAQGWAGELFFGEGSRLTVL.